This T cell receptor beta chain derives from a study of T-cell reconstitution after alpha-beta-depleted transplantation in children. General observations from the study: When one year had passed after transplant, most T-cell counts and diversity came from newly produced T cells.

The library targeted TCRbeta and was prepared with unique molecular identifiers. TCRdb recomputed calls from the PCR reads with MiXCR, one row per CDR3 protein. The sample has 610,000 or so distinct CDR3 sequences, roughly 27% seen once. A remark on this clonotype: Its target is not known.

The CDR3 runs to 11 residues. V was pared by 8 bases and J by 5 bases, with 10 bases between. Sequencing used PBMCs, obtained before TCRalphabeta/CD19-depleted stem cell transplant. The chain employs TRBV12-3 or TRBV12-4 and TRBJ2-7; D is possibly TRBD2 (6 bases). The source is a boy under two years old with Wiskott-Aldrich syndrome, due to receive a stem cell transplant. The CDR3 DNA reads TGTGCCAGCGGAGGGTTCAACGAGCAGTACTTC. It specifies CASGGFNEQYF.